The source of this T cell receptor beta chain is a study of blood T cell repertoires in COVID-19. Study overall: Sites in the United States, Italy and Spain provided acute and convalescent COVID-19 samples.

Germline assignment: CDR1 MNHEY and CDR2 SVGAGI. The J segment lost 7 bases and the V segment lost 6 bases, leaving 7 bases of the junction unmatched. The CDR3 has 15 residues. In the study's own analysis: From reference gene primer amplification, estimates of nucleated cell counts were derived. Method: immunoSEQ multiplex PCR; TCRdb's copy keeps in-frame clones and lacks some. For V, J and clone size, that table is used; D and trimming come from the DNA. Counted here are 400,000 to 500,000 clones, 80% to 90% occurring once; the ten biggest clones make up roughly 1.4%. The sequence derives from a woman aged 25 to 39 with active or convalescent COVID-19. The sequencing sample was made of peripheral blood. The chain combines TRBV6-5 with TRBJ1-6; 9 bases fit TRBD1. CDR3 nucleotides: TGTGCCAGCAGCATGACCGGGACAGGGAATTCACCCCTCCACTTT. This encodes CASSMTGTGNSPLHF.